This is a list of T cell receptor beta chains from one sample in a study of cytomegalovirus exposure and HLA in healthy donors. The method was immunoSEQ multiplex PCR; TCRdb's version includes in-frame clones alone and lacks a portion of them. The sample consists of about 210,000 clones, more than 75% of them appearing once. The sequencing input was PBMCs. These receptors came from a man in his forties in good health and CMV-seropositive. The CDR3 runs from the conserved cysteine through the conserved F or W. Fields, in order: D gene, V gene, clone size, J gene, CDR3 protein, CDR3 DNA. D genes are given only for firm matches. Clone size is shown for a subset of rows, as once, few, many or a class of expanded clone.

>NA|TRBV6-5|NA|TRBJ1-3
CASHGRGKGGNTIYF
TGTGCCAGTCACGGGAGGGGCAAAGGGGGAAACACCATATATTTT
>NA|TRBV28|NA|TRBJ2-7
CASCPYGSSGYEQYF
TGTGCCAGCTGCCCCTATGGTTCCAGCGGCTACGAGCAGTACTTC
>NA|TRBV9|once|TRBJ2-5
CASSVGDWETQYF
TGTGCCAGCAGCGTAGGGGACTGGGAGACCCAGTACTTC
>NA|TRBV7-9|NA|TRBJ1-2
CASSPGRGYGYTF
TGTGCCAGCAGCCCAGGACGGGGATATGGCTACACCTTC
>NA|TRBV7-9|NA|TRBJ1-2
CASSQGTSGYGYTF
TGTGCCAGCAGCCAGGGTACTTCAGGCTATGGCTACACCTTC
>NA|TRBV7-9|NA|TRBJ2-7
CASSLRIVRGEQYEQYF
TGTGCCAGCAGCCTCCGAATCGTGAGAGGAGAACAATACGAGCAGTACTTC
>NA|TRBV19|NA|TRBJ1-1
CASSARMASTEAFF
TGTGCCAGTAGTGCCAGGATGGCGAGCACTGAAGCTTTCTTT
>NA|TRBV4-3|NA|TRBJ2-1
CASSLAGLYNEQFF
TGCGCCAGCAGCCTGGCGGGTCTGTACAATGAGCAGTTCTTC
>NA|TRBV7-9|NA|TRBJ2-2
CASRLETGELFF
TGTGCCAGCAGACTGGAGACCGGGGAGCTGTTTTTT
>TRBD1|TRBV2|NA|TRBJ2-7
CASVRDRGRYEQYF
TGTGCCAGCGTCCGGGACAGGGGGCGATACGAGCAGTACTTC
>NA|TRBV21-1|NA|TRBJ2-7
CASIKRSRGLGEQYF
TGTGCCAGCATCAAGAGGAGCAGGGGGCTAGGTGAGCAGTACTTC
>TRBD2|TRBV4-3|NA|TRBJ2-7
CASSQVAGTYEQYF
TGCGCCAGCAGCCAAGTAGCGGGGACCTACGAGCAGTACTTC
>TRBD2|TRBV5-4|NA|TRBJ2-7
CASSQDPSSGTYEQYF
TGTGCCAGCAGCCAAGATCCGTCTAGCGGGACCTACGAGCAGTACTTC
>NA|TRBV7-2|NA|TRBJ1-5
CASSSGLGLWQPQHF
TGTGCCAGCAGCTCGGGACTGGGGCTTTGGCAGCCCCAGCATTTT
>TRBD2|TRBV7-8|once|TRBJ2-1
CASSLEGAGGHNEQFF
TGTGCCAGCAGCTTAGAGGGAGCGGGGGGACACAATGAGCAGTTCTTC
>NA|TRBV5-4|NA|TRBJ2-6
CASSLEALGANVLTF
TGTGCCAGCAGCCTGGAAGCGCTTGGGGCCAACGTCCTGACTTTC
>TRBD2|TRBV2|NA|TRBJ2-1
CASPGLAGNNEQFF
TGTGCCAGTCCGGGACTAGCGGGAAACAATGAGCAGTTCTTC
>TRBD2|TRBV25-1|NA|TRBJ2-1
CASSEGAGGIDEQFF
TGTGCCAGCAGTGAGGGAGCGGGGGGGATCGATGAGCAGTTCTTC